Listed below are T cell receptor beta chains from one sample, sequenced in a study of blood T cell repertoires in COVID-19. Repertoires were generated with immunoSEQ multiplex PCR, while TCRdb's copy carries only in-frame clones and drops some. This table holds under 200,000 clones, approximately 88% found once. Sequencing was carried out using peripheral blood. The receptors derive from a woman of 80 years or more with active or convalescent COVID-19. Each CDR3 is given with its conserved first and last residue. A D gene is named only where the DNA matches it firmly. Clone size is shown for a subset of rows, as once, few, many or a class of expanded clone.

TRBJ2-4,TRBD2,-,TRBV3-1/TRBV3-2,CASSQEASGGARNIQYF,TGTGCCAGCAGCCAAGAGGCTAGCGGGGGGGCCCGGAACATTCAGTACTTC
TRBJ2-3,-,-,TRBV5-1,CASSLGGRSDTQYF,TGCGCCAGCAGCTTGGGGGGGCGATCAGATACGCAGTATTTT
TRBJ1-5,-,-,TRBV12-3/TRBV12-4,CASRQDRNQPQHF,TGTGCCAGCAGACAGGACCGGAATCAGCCCCAGCATTTT
TRBJ2-5,TRBD2,-,TRBV7-2,CASSRTSGAQETQYF,TGTGCCAGCAGCCGGACTAGCGGGGCTCAAGAGACCCAGTACTTC
TRBJ1-1,TRBD1,-,TRBV25-1,CASSGDRGHRGTEAFF,TGTGCCAGCAGTGGGGACAGGGGGCACCGGGGCACTGAAGCTTTCTTT
TRBJ1-5,TRBD1,once,TRBV27,CASRGTGVNQPQHF,TGTGCCAGCAGGGGGACAGGGGTTAATCAGCCCCAGCATTTT
TRBJ1-5,TRBD1,-,TRBV10-2,CASSVQGASNQPQHF,TGCGCCAGCAGTGTACAGGGGGCGAGCAATCAGCCCCAGCATTTT
TRBJ1-1,-,-,TRBV7-9,CASSLEGGNTEAFF,TGTGCCAGCAGCTTAGAAGGAGGAAACACTGAAGCTTTCTTT
TRBJ1-1,-,-,TRBV7-2,CASSLVGQGETEAFF,TGTGCCAGCAGCTTAGTAGGGCAGGGTGAGACTGAAGCTTTCTTT
TRBJ2-6,-,-,TRBV7-9,CASSPSVRSGANVLTF,TGTGCCAGCAGCCCCTCCGTCCGCTCTGGGGCCAACGTCCTGACTTTC
TRBJ2-7,TRBD1,-,TRBV19,CATSRGQSASYEQYF,TGTGCCACCTCCCGGGGACAGTCGGCGTCCTACGAGCAGTACTTC
TRBJ1-2,-,-,TRBV29-1,CSVGGAASLTNYGYTF,TGCAGCGTTGGCGGCGCAGCATCCTTAACTAACTATGGCTACACCTTC
TRBJ2-2,-,-,TRBV10-1,CASRGTFPGELFF,TGCGCCAGCAGGGGGACATTTCCCGGGGAGCTGTTTTTT
TRBJ1-2,TRBD1,once,TRBV5-1,CASSISGTGNYGYTF,TGCGCCAGCAGCATATCCGGGACAGGGAACTATGGCTACACCTTC
TRBJ1-1,-,-,TRBV12-3/TRBV12-4,CASRWGKTAEAFF,TGTGCCAGCAGGTGGGGCAAAACTGCTGAAGCTTTCTTT
TRBJ2-7,TRBD2,once,TRBV5-1,CASSPSGGYEQYF,TGCGCCAGCAGCCCTAGCGGGGGGTACGAGCAGTACTTC
TRBJ1-2,-,-,TRBV10-3,CAISDPTGGYDGYTF,TGTGCCATCAGTGATCCGACGGGGGGGTACGATGGCTACACCTTC
TRBJ1-1,-,-,TRBV18,CASSPPSRGTEAFF,TGTGCCAGCTCACCACCATCCAGGGGCACTGAAGCTTTCTTT
TRBJ2-7,-,-,TRBV21-1,CASSNRRTVNEQYF,TGTGCCAGCAGCAACCGCCGGACAGTAAACGAGCAGTACTTC
TRBJ2-5,-,-,TRBV5-8,CASSLVAGAGVKTQYF,TGTGCCAGCAGCTTGGTGGCGGGGGCAGGTGTAAAGACCCAGTACTTC
TRBJ1-4,-,-,TRBV5-1,CASSFSFIAQGSREKLFF,TGCGCCAGCAGCTTTTCCTTTATTGCCCAGGGGAGCAGGGAAAAACTGTTTTTT
TRBJ2-5,TRBD2,-,TRBV5-1,CASSSGTSGVETQYF,TGCGCCAGCAGCTCCGGGACTAGCGGGGTCGAGACCCAGTACTTC
TRBJ1-2,-,-,TRBV4-3,CASSQDMGSGGYGYTF,TGCGCCAGCAGCCAAGATATGGGGAGTGGAGGCTATGGCTACACCTTC
TRBJ1-2,-,-,TRBV6-5,CASTPKGGDYGYTF,TGTGCCAGCACCCCCAAAGGGGGAGACTATGGCTACACCTTC
TRBJ2-2,-,-,TRBV19,CASSINRQTGELFF,TGTGCCAGTAGTATTAACAGGCAAACCGGGGAGCTGTTTTTT
TRBJ1-2,TRBD1,-,TRBV7-2,CASSLLGQGDGYTF,TGTGCCAGCAGCTTACTGGGACAGGGGGACGGCTACACCTTC
TRBJ2-5,TRBD2,-,TRBV5-6,CASSLAAGVQETQYF,TGTGCCAGCAGCTTGGCGGCGGGGGTCCAAGAGACCCAGTACTTC
TRBJ2-1,-,-,TRBV5-1,CASRELSSSYNEQFF,TGCGCCAGCAGGGAGCTTTCAAGCTCCTACAATGAGCAGTTCTTC
TRBJ2-7,TRBD1,-,TRBV5-1,CASSHRTGTGSYEQYF,TGCGCCAGCAGCCATAGAACCGGGACAGGGTCCTACGAGCAGTACTTC
TRBJ2-6,-,once,TRBV20-1,CSASSGPGPYSYSGANVLTF,TGCAGTGCTAGTAGTGGGCCAGGGCCATACTCCTACTCTGGGGCCAACGTCCTGACTTTC
TRBJ1-2,TRBD1,-,TRBV20-1,CSVTQGGGYTF,TGCAGTGTTACACAGGGGGGTGGCTACACCTTC
TRBJ1-4,-,few,TRBV4-3,CASGRTLTTNEKLFF,TGCGCCAGCGGCCGGACTCTCACAACTAATGAAAAACTGTTTTTT
TRBJ2-7,-,-,TRBV3-1/TRBV3-2,CASSQGARGDYEQYF,TGTGCCAGCAGCCAAGGCGCCAGGGGGGACTACGAGCAGTACTTC
TRBJ2-7,TRBD2,once,TRBV12-5,CASGRVWTSGAPSYEQYF,TGTGCTAGTGGTAGGGTGTGGACTAGCGGGGCCCCATCCTACGAGCAGTACTTC
TRBJ2-2,-,-,TRBV7-2,CASSLDATRDTGELFF,TGTGCCAGCAGCTTAGATGCGACTAGAGACACCGGGGAGCTGTTTTTT
TRBJ1-4,TRBD1,-,TRBV11-2,CASRIGQGDEKLFF,TGTGCCAGCAGAATCGGACAGGGGGATGAAAAACTGTTTTTT
TRBJ1-4,TRBD1,-,TRBV27,CASSTMDREGKLFF,TGTGCCAGCAGTACTATGGACAGGGAGGGAAAACTGTTTTTT
TRBJ1-5,-,-,TRBV19,CASSIDDRGSLNQPQHF,TGTGCCAGTAGTATAGACGACCGAGGGTCACTCAATCAGCCCCAGCATTTT
TRBJ2-1,-,-,TRBV9,CASSVEGEQFF,TGTGCCAGCAGCGTAGAGGGGGAGCAGTTCTTC
TRBJ1-1,TRBD1,once,TRBV6-1,CASSARRTGDSTEAFF,TGTGCCAGCAGTGCGAGGCGGACAGGGGATAGCACTGAAGCTTTCTTT
TRBJ2-1,-,few,TRBV3-1/TRBV3-2,CASSQDNSGLEQFF,TGTGCCAGCAGCCAAGATAATTCAGGGCTTGAGCAGTTCTTC
TRBJ2-6,TRBD1,-,TRBV29-1,CSVQGAGANVLTF,TGCAGCGTCCAGGGGGCTGGGGCCAACGTCCTGACTTTC
TRBJ1-5,TRBD1,-,TRBV2,CASRGTGGASNQPQHF,TGTGCCAGCAGAGGGACAGGGGGCGCGAGCAATCAGCCCCAGCATTTT
TRBJ1-1,-,-,TRBV5-4,CASSLEGEGEAFF,TGTGCCAGCAGCTTGGAAGGAGAGGGTGAAGCTTTCTTT
TRBJ1-6,-,-,TRBV4-3,CASSQEVWQGTSPLHF,TGCGCCAGCAGCCAAGAGGTCTGGCAGGGGACTTCACCCCTCCACTTT
TRBJ1-6,TRBD1,-,TRBV9,CASSVEAGGAPLHF,TGTGCCAGCAGCGTAGAGGCAGGGGGTGCACCCCTCCACTTT
TRBJ1-3,-,few,TRBV19,CASSPSSGNTIYF,TGTGCCAGTAGTCCTTCCTCTGGAAACACCATATATTTT
TRBJ1-2,-,few,TRBV15,CATSRVTGSGYTF,TGTGCCACCAGCAGAGTCACAGGGAGTGGCTACACCTTC